What follows are 10 T cell receptor beta chains derived from one specimen sequenced in a study of T cell repertoires in cytomegalovirus infection. TCRdb passed the reads through MiXCR, listing each CDR3 protein once. Found here are 200,000 to 300,000 distinct CDR3 sequences, roughly 9.1% of them singletons; the top ten hold about 16%. Sequenced sample: PBMCs. The source of these receptors is a human donor in good health (CMV status not recorded). Some clones in this sample may be carry-over from other donors' samples.

This clonotype was seen ten or more times. The chain couples TRBV2 to TRBJ1-6; possibly TRBD1 for D (6 bases). Between the trimmed V and J ends, which lost 8 bases and 4 bases, there was a span of 12 bases. The CDR3 length is 14 residues. The V gene's germline CDR1 is SNHLY and CDR2 FYNNEI. DNA for the CDR3: TGTGCCAGCGGACAGACAGGTTATAATTCACCCCTCCACTTT. It yields the protein CASGQTGYNSPLHF.

The CDR3 protein is CASSTRLAGGWNEQFF. CDR3 nucleotides: TGTGCCAGCAGTACTCGACTAGCGGGCGGGTGGAATGAGCAGTTCTTC. This chain links TRBV28 with TRBJ2-1, with 10 bases aligning to TRBD2. This CDR3 region has 16 residues. Germline V gives CDR1 MDHEN, CDR2 SYDVKM. V lost 5 bases and J lost 7; bases outside the gene matches: 11.

The chain links TRBV12-3 or TRBV12-4 to TRBJ1-4; possible D gene TRBD1, 6 bases. The CDR3 spans 17 residues. Trimming left V 3 bases short and J 0 bases short, with 14 bases between. This chain's CDR3 is CASSFPGETATNEKLFF. The CDR3 bases are TGTGCCAGCAGTTTTCCAGGGGAGACTGCAACTAATGAAAAACTGTTTTTT.

This chain uses TRBV5-1 with TRBJ1-6; D may be TRBD1 (6 bases). Germline V gene data show CDR1 as SGHRS and CDR2 as YFSETQ. The CDR3 runs 16 residues. V lost 5 bases and J 0 bases, leaving 12 bases between the germline ends. The CDR3 nucleotides are TGCGCCAGCAGGGAAGGACAGAGCTCCTATAATTCACCCCTCCACTTT. Translated, it gives CASREGQSSYNSPLHF.

This clonotype was detected many times. This chain links TRBV28 with TRBJ1-5; D is uncertain. Trimming removed 8 bases from V and 4 bases from J, with 12 bases in between. Germline assignment: CDR1 MDHEN and CDR2 SYDVKM. The CDR3 contains 13 residues. Here the CDR3 reads CASGEEGNQPQHF. The CDR3 region has the DNA TGTGCCAGCGGAGAGGAAGGGAATCAGCCCCAGCATTTT.

This clonotype was recorded once. Being one base from a much bigger clone, this may be a read error. The chain is built from TRBV7-2 and TRBJ2-7; 8 nucleotides line up with TRBD1. J gave up 6 bases and V 1 base, and 11 bases lay outside the gene matches. Per the germline V gene, CDR1 is SGHTA and CDR2 is FQGNSA. This CDR3 has 16 amino acids. As DNA, the CDR3 is TGTGCCAGCAGCTTAGGAGGGGGGACAGGAGTGGTCGAGCAGTACTTC. Translating it yields CASSLGGGTGVVEQYF. Full variable domain (missing parts from reference TRBV7-2 and TRBJ2-7): GAGVSQSPSNKVTEKGKDVELRCDPISGHTALYWYRQSLGQGLEFLIYFQGNSAPDKSGLPSDRFSAERTGGSVSTLTIQRTQQEDSAVYLCASSLGGGTGVVEQYFGPGTRLTVT.

The chain couples TRBV30 to TRBJ1-2; 8 positions agree with TRBD1. V was pared by 2 bases and J by 4 bases, with 12 bases of the junction left unmatched. Germline CDR1 reads GTSNPN; CDR2 reads SVGIG (reference sequence). CDR3 length: 16 residues. CDR3 protein: CAWSPAPGQVIYGYTF. The CDR3 DNA sequence: TGTGCCTGGAGTCCCGCACCGGGACAGGTCATCTATGGCTACACCTTC. Together with reference TRBV30 and TRBJ1-2, the CDR3 gives the full variable domain: SQTIHQWPATLVQPVGSPLSLECTVEGTSNPNLYWYRQAAGRGLQLLFYSVGIGQISSEVPQNLSASRPQDRQFILSSKKLLLSDSGFYLCAWSPAPGQVIYGYTFGSGTRLTVV.

This clonotype was detected a few times. The chain combines TRBV7-9 with TRBJ2-5; possibly TRBD1 or TRBD2 for D (5 bases each). The germline V gene has CDR1 SEHNR and CDR2 FQNEAQ (reference sequence). Trimming removed 5 bases at V and 2 bases at J, with 12 bases between. The CDR3 contains 14 residues. CDR3 region: CASSPRGEQETQYF. The DNA of the CDR3 is TGTGCCAGCAGCCCCCGGGGCGAGCAAGAGACCCAGTACTTC. The full variable domain, in which reference TRBV7-9 and TRBJ2-5 provide the parts outside the CDR3, is DTGVSQNPRHKITKRGQNVTFRCDPISEHNRLYWYRQTLGQGPEFLTYFQNEAQLEKSRLLSDRFSAERPKGSFSTLEIQRTEQGDSAMYLCASSPRGEQETQYFGPGTRLLVL.

This clonotype was seen ten or more times. The gene calls are TRBV7-8 and TRBJ2-1, with TRBD2 identical over 11 bases. Unmatched junction bases numbered 15, after V lost 4 bases and J lost 7 bases. The CDR3 sequence is 18 residues long. Germline V gene lookup returns CDR1 SGHVS and CDR2 FQNEAQ. CDR3 bases: TGTGCCAGCAGCTCTCCGGTTAGCGGGGGGGGATTCTATAATGAGCAGTTCTTC. Translating gives CASSSPVSGGGFYNEQFF.

The chain recombines TRBV18 with TRBJ1-6; D perhaps matches TRBD1 (6 bases). V lost 6 bases to trimming and J lost 9 bases, with 18 bases between them. Germline assignment: CDR1 KGHSH and CDR2 LQKENI. CDR3 length: 15 residues. The CDR3 reads CASSEIQGSGSPLHF. The CDR3 nucleotides are TGTGCCAGCTCCGAAATACAGGGTTCGGGTTCACCCCTCCACTTT. The full variable domain, completed using reference TRBV18 and TRBJ1-6, is NAGVMQNPRHLVRRRGQEARLRCSPMKGHSHVYWYRQLPEEGLKFMVYLQKENIIDESGMPKERFSAEFPKEGPSILRIQQVVRGDSAAYFCASSEIQGSGSPLHFGNGTRLTVT.